Each of the 19 T cell receptor beta chains below was sequenced from the same sample in a study of cytomegalovirus exposure and HLA in healthy donors. 60 Vbeta and 13 Jbeta primers were used in PCR. Only in-frame clones appear in the TCRdb table, and some are missing; sequencing was by immunoSEQ multiplex PCR. This table holds more than 200,000 clones, about 74% found once. Sequencing input: PBMCs. The origin of the receptors is a man aged 35 to 55 in good health and CMV-seronegative.

This chain connects TRBV4-2 to TRBJ1-2; no definite D call. V was pared by 0 bases and J by 4 bases, with 6 bases between. The CDR3 length is 13 residues. Per germline, CDR1 LGHNA and CDR2 YNFKEQ. The CDR3 bases are TGTGCCAGCAGCCAAGACACCAGCTATGGCTACACCTTC. Translation gives CASSQDTSYGYTF.

The CDR3 sequence: CASSRRGTSGGNEQFF. The CDR3 DNA reads TGTGCCAGCAGTCGCAGGGGGACTAGCGGGGGCAATGAGCAGTTCTTC. The V gene is TRBV28, the J gene TRBJ2-1, with 14 bases that match TRBD2. V shed 5 bases and J 6 bases; nucleotides not matched to a gene: 6. In germline, CDR1 is MDHEN, CDR2 SYDVKM. The CDR3 is made up of 16 amino acids.

The V gene is TRBV10-3, the J gene TRBJ2-5, with TRBD1 matching 7 bases. Germline values: CDR1 ENHRY, CDR2 SYGVKD. This CDR3 has 19 residues. Trimming removed 0 bases from V and 0 bases from J; junction bases left unmatched: 13. The CDR3 DNA follows: TGTGCCATCAGTGAGTCAAGGGGGCTGGGGACAACGTACCAAGAGACCCAGTACTTC. This encodes CAISESRGLGTTYQETQYF.

V gene TRBV18 combines with J gene TRBJ2-7; 8 bases line up with TRBD1. Germline V gene sequence: CDR1 KGHSH, CDR2 LQKENI. Trimming at V came to 3 bases and at J to 6 bases, leaving 4 bases not matched to a gene. The CDR3 covers 13 residues. The CDR3 DNA is TGTGCCAGCTCACCCGGACAGGGACGCGAGCAGTACTTC. Protein sequence: CASSPGQGREQYF. Looking up the rest from reference TRBV18 and TRBJ2-7 gives the full variable domain: NAGVMQNPRHLVRRRGQEARLRCSPMKGHSHVYWYRQLPEEGLKFMVYLQKENIIDESGMPKERFSAEFPKEGPSILRIQQVVRGDSAAYFCASSPGQGREQYFGPGTRLTVT.

This clone was counted only a few times. The CDR3 spells CASSFGRTWITDTQYF. CDR3 nucleotides: TGTGCCAGCAGCTTCGGAAGGACTTGGATAACAGATACGCAGTATTTT. This sequence joins TRBV11-2 and TRBJ2-3; D may be TRBD2 (5 bases). The CDR3 totals 16 residues. The ends were cut back, 3 bases at V and 3 bases at J, with 16 bases in the middle. Germline CDR1 SGHAT, CDR2 FQNNGV.

This clone showed up just a few times. V and J are TRBV11-2 and TRBJ2-1, with 9 nucleotides matching TRBD2. Trimming cost V 3 bases and J 3 bases; bases outside gene matches: 9. CDR1 and CDR2 from the germline V gene are SGHAT and FQNNGV. The CDR3 contains 17 residues. The CDR3 loop is CASSFLGTSHYYNEQFF. The CDR3 region has the DNA TGTGCCAGCAGCTTCCTCGGGACTAGCCATTACTACAATGAGCAGTTCTTC.

The chain is built from TRBV5-1 and TRBJ2-1, with 7 bases aligning to TRBD1. The J segment lost 12 bases and the V segment lost 0 bases, leaving 15 bases of the junction unmatched. The CDR3 loop spans 16 amino acids. Germline values: CDR1 SGHRS, CDR2 YFSETQ. The CDR3 DNA sequence: TGCGCCAGCAGCTTGGATGGGACAGTGTCCCTGGGCGGGCAGTTCTTC. Protein product: CASSLDGTVSLGGQFF.

The gene calls are TRBV2 and TRBJ2-1; 14 nucleotides align to TRBD2. This CDR3 has 20 residues. In germline, CDR1 is SNHLY, CDR2 FYNNEI. With 7 bases clipped from V and 7 bases from J, the junction kept 21 bases outside the gene matches. In DNA form, the CDR3 reads TGTGCCAGCATGGGACTAGCGGGAGTCAGCGGGAGTCGGGGGTTTAATGAGCAGTTCTTC. It translates to CASMGLAGVSGSRGFNEQFF.

The chain recombines TRBV30 with TRBJ2-7; TRBD1 matches at 8 bases. The CDR3 spans 14 residues. With V trimmed by 3 bases and J by 4 bases, 8 bases remained unmatched. Germline CDR1 reads GTSNPN; CDR2 reads SVGIG (reference sequence). The CDR3 DNA sequence: TGTGCCTGGAGGGTAGGACAGGGCGCATACGAGCAGTACTTC. Encoded protein: CAWRVGQGAYEQYF.

The V call is TRBV13, the J call TRBJ2-7, with 12 bases fitting TRBD2. CDR3 length: 15 residues. Germline assignment: CDR1 PRHDT and CDR2 FYEKMQ (reference sequence). After removal of 5 bases from V and 2 bases from J, the junction contained 4 bases not matched to a gene. The CDR3, as DNA: TGTGCCAGCAGCCCGCGGACTAGCGGGACCTACGAGCAGTACTTC. Amino acids: CASSPRTSGTYEQYF.

The V call is TRBV5-6, the J call TRBJ1-4; 8 positions agree with TRBD1. Germline V gene data show CDR1 as SGHDT and CDR2 as YYEEEE. The CDR3 contains 14 residues. V trimming: 1 base; J trimming: 6 bases; junction bases outside the gene matches: 2. CDR3 region: CASSLKQGDEKLFF. Written as DNA, the CDR3 is TGTGCCAGCAGCTTGAAACAGGGGGATGAAAAACTGTTTTTT.

The chain employs TRBV7-3 and TRBJ1-5; TRBD1 is a possible D gene (5 bases). V was trimmed by 4 bases and J by 3 bases, leaving 7 bases between them. CDR3 length: 13 residues. Germline V lookup: CDR1 SGHTA, CDR2 FQGTGA. CDR3 nucleotides: TGTGCCAGCAGCTCGGGGGTCAATCAGCCCCAGCATTTT. It encodes CASSSGVNQPQHF.

The chain couples TRBV11-3 to TRBJ2-1; no clear D gene. Trimming left V 0 bases short and J 7 bases short, with 7 bases between. Germline V gene lookup returns CDR1 SGHNT and CDR2 YENEEA. CDR3 size: 13 residues. This chain's CDR3 is CASSLDVANEQFF. CDR3 in DNA: TGTGCCAGCAGCTTAGATGTGGCAAATGAGCAGTTCTTC.

The table lists this clone with a count of one. J is TRBJ2-1 and V is TRBV9; TRBD2 matches at 12 bases. V was pared by 4 bases and J by 10 bases, with 15 bases of the junction left unmatched. CDR3 length: 17 amino acids. The germline V gene encodes CDR1 SGDLS and CDR2 YYNGEE. The CDR3 region is CASSHLPLAGGLEEQFF. CDR3 coding DNA: TGTGCCAGCAGCCACCTCCCCCTAGCGGGGGGGCTGGAGGAGCAGTTCTTC.

This clone was seen once. The chain combines TRBV13 with TRBJ2-7; D gene unclear. Per germline, CDR1 PRHDT and CDR2 FYEKMQ (reference sequence). This CDR3 has 16 residues. V was cut by 0 bases and J by 4 bases, with 16 bases left in between. CDR3 region: CASSLGGPLFRYEQYF. The CDR3 coding sequence is TGTGCCAGCAGCTTAGGGGGTCCGCTTTTCAGGTACGAGCAGTACTTC.

The rearrangement uses TRBV7-9 and TRBJ2-7, with D perhaps TRBD1 (5 bases). Per the germline V gene, CDR1 is SEHNR and CDR2 is FQNEAQ (reference sequence). Trimming left V 5 bases short and J 4 bases short, with 18 bases between. The CDR3 spans 15 residues. The CDR3 DNA sequence: TGTGCCAGCAGCATTATTTTGCCAGGGCGGTACGAGCAGTACTTC. It encodes CASSIILPGRYEQYF.

The genes are TRBV9 and TRBJ2-6, with 8 bases aligning to TRBD1. CDR1 and CDR2 from the germline V gene are SGDLS and YYNGEE. The CDR3 length is 16 residues. Losses at the gene ends were 3 bases for V and 7 bases for J; bases not matched to a gene: 9. DNA of the CDR3: TGTGCCAGCAGCGCCAGGGTTGGGACAGGAGCCAACGTCCTGACTTTC. Amino acids: CASSARVGTGANVLTF. The whole variable domain, remainder taken from reference TRBV9 and TRBJ2-6, is DSGVTQTPKHLITATGQRVTLRCSPRSGDLSVYWYQQSLDQGLQFLIQYYNGEERAKGNILERFSAQQFPDLHSELNLSSLELGDSALYFCASSARVGTGANVLTFGAGSRLTVL.

The gene calls are TRBV7-8 and TRBJ1-6; possible D gene TRBD1, 6 bases. Trimming took 6 bases from V and 7 from J, leaving 19 bases between them. The CDR3 is 16 residues long. Germline CDR1 is SGHVS and CDR2 is FQNEAQ. The CDR3 sequence: CASSPTNRAENSPLHF. The CDR3 DNA sequence: TGTGCCAGCAGTCCAACGAACAGGGCAGAGAATTCACCCCTCCACTTT.

This chain joins TRBV28 and TRBJ1-4; D is unresolved. The germline CDR1 and CDR2 sequences are MDHEN and SYDVKM. The CDR3 contains 13 residues. V shed 1 base and J shed 8 bases, with 8 bases lying between them. CDR3 in amino acids: CASSLSTAEKLFF. The CDR3, as DNA: TGTGCCAGCAGTTTATCTACAGCAGAAAAACTGTTTTTT.